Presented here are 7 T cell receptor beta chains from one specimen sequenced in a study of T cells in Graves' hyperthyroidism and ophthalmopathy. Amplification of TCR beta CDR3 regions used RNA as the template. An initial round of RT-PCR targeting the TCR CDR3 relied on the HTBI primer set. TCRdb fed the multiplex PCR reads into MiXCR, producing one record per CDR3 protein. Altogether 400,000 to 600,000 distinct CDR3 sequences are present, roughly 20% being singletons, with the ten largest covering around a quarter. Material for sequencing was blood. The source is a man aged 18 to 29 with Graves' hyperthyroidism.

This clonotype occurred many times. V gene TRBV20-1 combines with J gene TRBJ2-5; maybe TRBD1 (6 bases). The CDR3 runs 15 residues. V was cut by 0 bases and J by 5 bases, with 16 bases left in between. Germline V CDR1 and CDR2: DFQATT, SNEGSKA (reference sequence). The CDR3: CSARDLGQPVETQYF. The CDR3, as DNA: TGCAGTGCTAGAGATCTCGGACAGCCGGTTGAGACCCAGTACTTC.

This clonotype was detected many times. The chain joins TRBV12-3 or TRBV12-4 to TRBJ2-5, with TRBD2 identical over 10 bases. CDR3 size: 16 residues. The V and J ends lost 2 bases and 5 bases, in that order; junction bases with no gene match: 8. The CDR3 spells CASSLTGLAVKETQYF. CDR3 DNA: TGTGCCAGCAGTTTAACAGGACTAGCGGTCAAGGAGACCCAGTACTTC.

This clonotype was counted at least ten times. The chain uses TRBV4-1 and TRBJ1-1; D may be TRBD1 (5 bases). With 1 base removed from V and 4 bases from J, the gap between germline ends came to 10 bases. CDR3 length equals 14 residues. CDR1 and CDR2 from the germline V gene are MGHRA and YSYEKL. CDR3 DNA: TGCGCCAGCAGCCAAGCGGGGGTTGTCACTGAAGCTTTCTTT. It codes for CASSQAGVVTEAFF.

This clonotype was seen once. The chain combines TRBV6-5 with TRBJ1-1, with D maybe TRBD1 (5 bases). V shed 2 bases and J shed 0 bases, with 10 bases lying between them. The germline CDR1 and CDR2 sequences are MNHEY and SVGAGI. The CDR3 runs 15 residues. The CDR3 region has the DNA TGTGCCAGCAGTTACACCGGCAGGGTGAACACTGAAGCTTTCTTT. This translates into CASSYTGRVNTEAFF.

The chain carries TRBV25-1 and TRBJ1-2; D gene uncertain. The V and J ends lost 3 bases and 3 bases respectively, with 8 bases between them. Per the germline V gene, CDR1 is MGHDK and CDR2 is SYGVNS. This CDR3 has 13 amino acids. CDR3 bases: TGTGCCAGCAGTGAGCAGAGGGACTATGGCTACACCTTC. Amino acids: CASSEQRDYGYTF.

The CDR3 sequence: CASSYSRGVDYGYTF. In DNA form, the CDR3 reads TGTGCCAGCAGTTACTCCAGGGGAGTTGACTATGGCTACACCTTC. V and J are TRBV6-5 and TRBJ1-2; D is perhaps TRBD1 (6 bases). The CDR3 has 15 amino acids. V dropped 0 bases and J dropped 3 bases, with 11 bases sitting between them. The germline V gene has CDR1 MNHEY and CDR2 SVGAGI.

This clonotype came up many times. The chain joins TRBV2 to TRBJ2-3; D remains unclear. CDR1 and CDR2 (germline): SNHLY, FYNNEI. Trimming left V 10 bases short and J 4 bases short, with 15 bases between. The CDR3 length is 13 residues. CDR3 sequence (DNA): TGTGCCACCGAGGCTTCCGTGTCAGATACGCAGTATTTT. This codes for CATEASVSDTQYF.